This T cell receptor (beta chain) appears in the sequencing data of a study of T cell responses to AZD1222 COVID-19 vaccine. Study results and limitations: Most donors were white British and more were female, and clonal diversity was possibly underestimated. Sampled repertoires all dated from after the peak T cell response. Reportedly, nearly half of unique spike TCRs recognized epitopes outside B.1.351/B.1.1.7 mutations. With dominance at 160-218 and 743-854, vaccine-associated CD4 TCRs spanned spike.

Notes on this clone: Antigen unknown.

Generated by immunoSEQ multiplex PCR, the TCRdb table keeps only in-frame clones and is missing some. Here the sample spans about 150,000 clones, about nine tenths being singletons. This CDR3 spans 13 amino acids. V was shortened by 5 bases and J by 4 bases, with 11 bases between the two germline ends. Germline values: CDR1 MDHEN, CDR2 SYDVKM. The J gene is TRBJ1-2, the V gene TRBV28; D is possibly TRBD1 (5 bases). Sequencing used peripheral blood, obtained on day 0 of AZD1222 vaccination. This sequence originates from an adult in good health. The CDR3 is CASSPPQGYGYTF. The CDR3 DNA is TGTGCCAGCAGTCCCCCCCAGGGCTATGGCTACACCTTC.